Below, 10 T cell receptor beta chains from the same sample are listed, as sequenced in a study of blood T cell repertoires in COVID-19. Repertoires were generated with immunoSEQ multiplex PCR, while TCRdb's copy carries only in-frame clones and drops some. The data contain 200,000 to 250,000 clones, 70% to 90% of them singletons. Sample: peripheral blood. The receptors shown here come from a man aged 25-40 years who had recovered from COVID-19.

The chain employs TRBV7-9 and TRBJ2-5; weak D call: TRBD1 (6 bases). V was clipped by 0 bases and J by 3 bases, with 17 bases between them. The CDR3 runs to 17 residues. Germline CDR1 reads SEHNR; CDR2 reads FQNEAQ (reference sequence). CDR3 nucleotides: TGTGCCAGCAGCTTAGCGGTCGGGAACAGGGAGAAAGAGACCCAGTACTTC. Amino acid sequence: CASSLAVGNREKETQYF.

V and J are TRBV6-5 and TRBJ2-7; tentative D call: TRBD1 (5 bases). CDR1 and CDR2 from the germline V gene are MNHEY and SVGAGI. The germline V and J ends were trimmed by 5 bases and 2 bases, with 16 bases remaining between them. The CDR3 totals 15 residues. The CDR3 DNA follows: TGTGCCAGCAGTACTACAGGATCCTGGGCCTACGAGCAGTACTTC. This codes for CASSTTGSWAYEQYF.

The count of this clone is one. The chain carries TRBV29-1 and TRBJ2-6, with 7 bases fitting TRBD1. J was trimmed by 2 bases and V by 4 bases; bases with no gene match: 5. CDR1 is SQVTM, CDR2 ANQGSEA, per germline. The CDR3 extends over 15 amino acids. CDR3 nucleotide sequence: TGCAGCGTTGTACAGGGGAGACCTGGGGCCAACGTCCTGACTTTC. This encodes CSVVQGRPGANVLTF.

V gene TRBV5-4 combines with J gene TRBJ2-5; 7 bases agree with TRBD1. Germline V gene data show CDR1 as SGHNT and CDR2 as YYREEE (reference sequence). The CDR3 consists of 14 residues. Losses at the gene ends were 9 bases for V and 1 base for J; bases not matched to a gene: 9. The DNA for the CDR3 is TGTGCCACAAAGACAGGGAAAGGCCAAGAGACCCAGTACTTC. Translated: CATKTGKGQETQYF.

The rearrangement links TRBV19 to TRBJ2-2, with TRBD1 matching over 10 bases. Germline-derived CDR1 and CDR2 are LNHDA and SQIVND (reference sequence). With 3 bases clipped from V and 6 bases from J, the junction kept 4 bases outside the gene matches. This CDR3 region has 15 residues. The CDR3 region is CASSIPGQGSGELFF. DNA for the CDR3: TGTGCCAGTAGTATCCCGGGACAGGGGTCCGGGGAGCTGTTTTTT.

V and J are TRBV9 and TRBJ2-3; TRBD2 matches at 9 bases. V was pared by 0 bases and J by 5 bases, with 7 bases of the junction left unmatched. The CDR3 covers 16 residues. The V gene's germline CDR1 is SGDLS and CDR2 YYNGEE. This chain's CDR3 is CASSVGGGGAGDTQYF. The CDR3 DNA reads as TGTGCCAGCAGCGTAGGAGGCGGGGGGGCAGGAGATACGCAGTATTTT.

J is TRBJ2-7 and V is TRBV6-4; D perhaps matches TRBD1 (8 bases). This CDR3 spans 12 amino acids. CDR1 is MRHNA, CDR2 SNTAGT, per germline. V was clipped by 10 bases and J by 5 bases, with 15 bases between them. The CDR3 spells CAKQGGTDEQYF. In DNA form, the CDR3 reads TGTGCCAAACAGGGGGGGACGGACGAGCAGTACTTC.

The gene calls are TRBV28 and TRBJ2-2; possible D gene TRBD1, 6 bases. Germline CDR1 and CDR2: MDHEN and SYDVKM. The CDR3 spans 17 residues. V gave up 2 bases and J gave up 0 bases, with 13 bases separating them. Here the CDR3 DNA reads TGTGCCAGCAGTTTAGTGGGACAAACACCGAACACCGGGGAGCTGTTTTTT. Encoded protein: CASSLVGQTPNTGELFF.

The gene calls are TRBV5-1 and TRBJ1-4, with D perhaps matching TRBD1 (5 bases). The CDR3 totals 14 residues. The V end lost 4 bases, the J end lost 5 bases, and 12 bases lay between the germline ends. CDR1 is SGHRS and CDR2 is YFSETQ in the germline V gene. For the CDR3, the DNA is TGCGCCAGCAGCCCCGACAGCCGCAATGAAAAACTGTTTTTT. Its translation: CASSPDSRNEKLFF. Supplemented by reference TRBV5-1 and TRBJ1-4, the full variable domain reads KAGVTQTPRYLIKTRGQQVTLSCSPISGHRSVSWYQQTPGQGLQFLFEYFSETQRNKGNFPGRFSGRQFSNSRSEMNVSTLELGDSALYLCASSPDSRNEKLFFGSGTQLSVL.

The CDR3 sequence: CASSMGLLGGELFF. CDR3 sequence (DNA): TGTGCCAGTAGTATGGGACTCCTAGGCGGGGAGCTGTTTTTT. The gene calls are TRBV19 and TRBJ2-2; a weak D match, TRBD2 (6 bases). Germline-derived CDR1 and CDR2 are LNHDA and SQIVND (reference sequence). Trimming took off 3 bases at V and 7 bases at J, with 12 bases between the two ends. The CDR3 runs to 14 residues.